The clone carrying this TCR beta chain was seen repeatedly, ten times or more. What it binds is unknown. This entry comes from a study of T cell repertoires in cytomegalovirus infection. V lost 5 bases to trimming and J lost 4 bases, with 20 bases between them. This CDR3 contains 16 residues. Per germline, CDR1 SGHVS and CDR2 FNYEAQ. Study-wide results and limits: The response measured ex vivo was dominated by TCR beta clonotypes (HLA-C-restricted and CMV-specific). Using cumulative public TCR beta family frequency, the authors identified those who carried CMV together with the relevant HLA.

TCRdb analysed the reads with MiXCR anew, one entry per CDR3 protein. Of 750,000 to 900,000 distinct CDR3 sequences listed, 25% to 35% are singletons. The sequenced sample was cultured CD8+ T cells from PBMCs, obtained from culture after CMV antigen stimulation. The rearrangement uses TRBV7-6 and TRBJ2-5, with unresolved D. The sequence was collected from a human donor in good health (CMV status not recorded). Some clones in this sample may be carry-over from other donors' samples. CDR3 loop: CASSKITAPRRETQYF. For the CDR3, the DNA is TGTGCCAGCAGCAAAATTACGGCCCCCCGCCGAGAGACCCAGTACTTC.